The 4 T cell receptor beta chains below come from one sample, sequenced in a study of cytomegalovirus exposure and HLA in healthy donors. Vbeta (60) and Jbeta (13) primers were used in the PCR. Assay used: immunoSEQ multiplex PCR; TCRdb lists only in-frame clones, some missing. The sample has roughly 290,000 clones; 80% are singletons. Sequenced input: PBMCs. Receptors originate from a girl between 2 and 10 years old in good health and CMV-seronegative.

The rearrangement links TRBV4-1 to TRBJ2-1; TRBD2 is a possible D gene (7 bases). Germline CDR1 is MGHRA and CDR2 is YSYEKL. The CDR3 loop spans 18 amino acids. V lost 2 bases to trimming and J lost 2 bases, with 19 bases between them. The CDR3 here is CASSQMWGGGRTYNEQFF. The CDR3 nucleotides are TGCGCCAGCAGCCAAATGTGGGGCGGGGGCCGGACCTACAATGAGCAGTTCTTC.

The rearrangement links TRBV27 to TRBJ1-6; D is unclear. This CDR3 contains 17 residues. Deletions cut 4 bases from V and 2 bases from J, with 15 bases between. Germline V gene data show CDR1 as MNHEY and CDR2 as SMNVEV (reference sequence). As DNA, the CDR3 is TGTGCCAGCAGTTACCGGGTAACTGTCACCTATAATTCACCCCTCCACTTT. Translated, it gives CASSYRVTVTYNSPLHF.

The genes are TRBV13 and TRBJ1-1; 8 bases are a match to TRBD1. The CDR3 sequence is 16 residues long. J gave up 0 bases and V 7 bases, and 10 bases lay outside the gene matches. Germline-derived CDR1 and CDR2 are PRHDT and FYEKMQ (reference sequence). CDR3 sequence: CASTEGQGRLNTEAFF. CDR3 nucleotides: TGTGCCAGCACCGAAGGACAGGGCCGCTTGAACACTGAAGCTTTCTTT.

This chain uses TRBV30 with TRBJ1-6; 10 bases are a match to TRBD1. The J segment lost 7 bases and the V segment lost 0 bases, leaving 0 bases of the junction unmatched. The length of the CDR3 is 14 residues. Germline lookup yields CDR1 GTSNPN and CDR2 SVGIG (reference sequence). The CDR3 region is CAWSVGQGNSPLHF. CDR3 in DNA: TGTGCCTGGAGTGTGGGACAGGGGAATTCACCCCTCCACTTT.